These 22 T cell receptor beta chains came from one sample sequenced in a study of Graves' ophthalmopathy and Graves' hyperthyroidism. Using RNA transcripts, the TCR beta CDR3 regions were amplified. HTBI-primed RT-PCR formed the first round, and a multiplex PCR formed the second. TCRdb re-called the multiplex PCR reads with MiXCR, one entry per CDR3 protein. Of some 400,000 distinct CDR3 sequences detected, about 17% appear once; the ten largest clones hold 1.6%. The specimen sequenced was peripheral blood. These receptors were collected from a woman between 18 and 29 years old with Graves' ophthalmopathy.

This clonotype was seen ten or more times. The V and J genes are TRBV6-1 and TRBJ1-5, with D perhaps TRBD1 (5 bases). Germline V CDR1 and CDR2: MNHNS, SASEGT. The CDR3 runs to 15 residues. The germline V and J ends were trimmed by 7 bases and 4 bases, with 17 bases remaining between them. This CDR3 reads CASTRGGDPNQPQHF. DNA for the CDR3: TGTGCCAGCACCCGGGGAGGGGACCCAAATCAGCCCCAGCATTTT.

This clonotype was seen many times. The rearrangement links TRBV29-1 to TRBJ2-7; possibly TRBD2 for D (5 bases). Germline V gene data show CDR1 as SQVTM and CDR2 as ANQGSEA. The CDR3 is 13 residues long. Deletions cut 2 bases from V and 0 bases from J, with 8 bases between. The CDR3 is CSVEKGSSYEQYF. Here the CDR3 DNA reads TGCAGCGTTGAAAAAGGGAGCTCCTACGAGCAGTACTTC.

The rearrangement uses TRBV29-1 and TRBJ1-2, with unresolved D. Deletions cut 4 bases from V and 6 bases from J, with 6 bases between. The CDR3 runs to 10 residues. CDR1 and CDR2 from the germline V gene are SQVTM and ANQGSEA. CDR3 amino acids: CSVAENGYTF. CDR3 nucleotides: TGCAGCGTTGCAGAAAATGGCTACACCTTC.

The chain has TRBV10-2 and TRBJ2-2; 8 nucleotides align to TRBD1. The CDR3 extends over 15 amino acids. Germline assignment: CDR1 WSHSY and CDR2 SAAADI. V lost 7 bases to trimming and J lost 6 bases; unmatched junction nucleotides: 10. DNA for the CDR3: TGCGCCAGCAAGGTGGGGCAGGGGGCTGCCGGGGAGCTGTTTTTT. It encodes CASKVGQGAAGELFF.

This clonotype came up many times. The chain links TRBV30 to TRBJ1-1; D might be TRBD1 (6 bases). The ends were cut back, 2 bases at V and 1 base at J, with 11 bases in the middle. This CDR3 is built from 14 residues. Germline-derived CDR1 and CDR2 are GTSNPN and SVGIG (reference sequence). CDR3: CAWSRGDRNTEAFF. CDR3 bases: TGTGCCTGGAGTAGGGGGGACCGGAACACTGAAGCTTTCTTT.

This clonotype showed up many times. The V gene is TRBV11-2, the J gene TRBJ2-1; 8 bases agree with TRBD2. V dropped 5 bases and J dropped 1; count of bases not matched to a gene: 1. Germline V gene lookup returns CDR1 SGHAT and CDR2 FQNNGV. This CDR3 is 14 amino acids long. The CDR3 coding sequence is TGTGCCAGCAGCCGGGGGGGTTCCTACAATGAGCAGTTCTTC. Protein product: CASSRGGSYNEQFF.

This chain connects TRBV6-5 to TRBJ1-1; the D is unclear. The V and J ends lost 2 bases and 6 bases respectively, with 13 bases between them. The CDR3 runs 14 residues. Germline assignment: CDR1 MNHEY and CDR2 SVGAGI. The CDR3 spells CASSYVASIAEAFF. Here the CDR3 DNA reads TGTGCCAGCAGTTACGTGGCCTCGATCGCTGAAGCTTTCTTT.

The chain has TRBV6-2 or TRBV6-3 and TRBJ2-7; 8 nucleotides match TRBD1. With V trimmed by 6 bases and J by 6 bases, 13 bases remained unmatched. CDR3 length equals 15 residues. The germline V gene has CDR1 MNHEY and CDR2 SVGEGT. CDR3 in amino acids: CASRKPGGSLVEQYF. The CDR3 nucleotides are TGTGCCAGCAGAAAACCAGGGGGCAGTTTGGTCGAGCAGTACTTC.

The sample holds many counts of this clonotype. CDR3 sequence (DNA): TGTGCCAGCAGTTTAAACCTTTTGGGGGCCCAGCATTTT. It is translated as CASSLNLLGAQHF. The genes are TRBV27 and TRBJ1-5; possible D gene TRBD1, 5 bases. The CDR3 is 13 amino acids. Trimming removed 2 bases at V and 11 bases at J, with 13 bases between. Germline V gives CDR1 MNHEY, CDR2 SMNVEV (reference sequence).

This clonotype came up many times. The CDR3 reads CASNSAGAAGNTIYF. CDR3 sequence (DNA): TGTGCCAGCAATTCAGCAGGGGCAGCTGGAAACACCATATATTTT. J is TRBJ1-3 and V is TRBV28; D might be TRBD1 (6 bases). The CDR3 is made up of 15 amino acids. Trimming left V 7 bases short and J 2 bases short, with 15 bases between. Germline V CDR1 and CDR2: MDHEN, SYDVKM.

In its sample, this clonotype was seen many times. This chain joins TRBV5-5 and TRBJ2-2; 9 bases fit TRBD1. The CDR3 has 16 amino acids. The J segment lost 4 bases and the V segment lost 2 bases, leaving 6 bases of the junction unmatched. Germline values: CDR1 SGHKS, CDR2 YYEKEE (reference sequence). The CDR3 coding sequence is TGTGCCAGCAGCTTAGCCGGGACAGGGAGCACCGGGGAGCTGTTTTTT. This codes for CASSLAGTGSTGELFF.

This clonotype was detected ten times or more. Being one base from a much bigger clone, this may be a read error. The chain combines TRBV12-3 or TRBV12-4 with TRBJ2-5; perhaps TRBD1 as D (6 bases). V gave up 10 bases and J gave up 5 bases, with 20 bases separating them. The CDR3 totals 14 residues. This CDR3 is CANSQRTGLETQYF. CDR3 bases: TGTGCCAACAGCCAACGAACAGGGTTGGAGACCCAGTACTTC.

There are many counts of this clonotype. This rearrangement joins TRBV20-1 to TRBJ2-7, with D perhaps being TRBD1 or TRBD2 (5 bases each). Germline CDR1 DFQATT, CDR2 SNEGSKA (reference sequence). V was cut by 0 bases and J by 3 bases, with 15 bases left in between. The CDR3 extends over 15 amino acids. CDR3 sequence (DNA): TGCAGTGCTAGAGACGGGGCCAGGATGGGCTACGAGCAGTACTTC. Translated: CSARDGARMGYEQYF.

In its sample, this clonotype was seen many times. The gene calls are TRBV5-1 and TRBJ2-7; a weak D match, TRBD1 (6 bases). The CDR3 contains 12 residues. The V end lost 4 bases, the J end lost 3 bases, and 8 bases lay between the germline ends. Germline V gene data show CDR1 as SGHRS and CDR2 as YFSETQ. CDR3 in DNA: TGCGCCAGCAGCATACAGGGCTACGAGCAGTACTTC. The encoded protein is CASSIQGYEQYF.

This clonotype was counted at least ten times. The CDR3, as DNA: TGTGCCAGCAGTCACGGACAGACGCCGAACACTGAAGCTTTCTTT. It yields the protein CASSHGQTPNTEAFF. The V gene is TRBV12-3 or TRBV12-4, the J gene TRBJ1-1; TRBD1 might be the D (6 bases). Deletions cut 5 bases from V and 1 base from J, with 14 bases between. This CDR3 has 15 amino acids.

At least ten counts were recorded for this clonotype. V and J are TRBV7-2 and TRBJ2-7, with 10 bases aligning to TRBD1. Germline V gene lookup returns CDR1 SGHTA and CDR2 FQGNSA. The CDR3 has 16 residues. V lost 0 bases to trimming and J lost 3 bases; unmatched junction nucleotides: 5. The CDR3 coding sequence is TGTGCCAGCAGCTTAGCCGGGACAGGGGTTTTCTACGAGCAGTACTTC. Protein product: CASSLAGTGVFYEQYF.

A remark on this clonotype: A much larger clone differs from this one at a single base, so this may be a read error. This CDR3 is missing its conserved last phenylalanine or tryptophan, likely due to a read error. The chain couples TRBV30 to TRBJ2-5; D not certain. Trimming left V 3 bases short and J 5 bases short, with 7 bases between. Per germline, CDR1 GTSNPN and CDR2 SVGIG (reference sequence). The CDR3 is 11 residues long. In nucleotides, the CDR3 is TGTGCCTGGAGAGATCAGGAGACCCAGTACTCC. It codes for CAWRDQETQYS.

This clonotype was recorded at least ten times. The rearrangement links TRBV12-3 or TRBV12-4 to TRBJ2-7, with a tentative D call TRBD1 (5 bases). The CDR3 consists of 12 residues. With 3 bases removed from V and 6 bases from J, the gap between germline ends came to 9 bases. CDR3 loop: CASSLLGLEQYF. The DNA for the CDR3 is TGTGCCAGCAGTTTGCTGGGGCTCGAGCAGTACTTC.

This chain links TRBV20-1 with TRBJ2-7; the D is unclear. CDR3 length: 13 residues. V was shortened by 4 bases and J by 3 bases, with 13 bases between the two germline ends. Germline-derived CDR1 and CDR2 are DFQATT and SNEGSKA (reference sequence). The CDR3 here is CSATDPTRYEQYF. CDR3 sequence (DNA): TGCAGTGCTACGGACCCGACACGCTACGAGCAGTACTTC.

This clonotype showed up many times. The CDR3 protein is CSAKRTGFNYGYTF. The CDR3, as DNA: TGCAGCGCAAAGAGGACAGGGTTCAACTATGGCTACACCTTC. The gene calls are TRBV29-1 and TRBJ1-2, with TRBD1 matching over 8 bases. The V gene end was trimmed by 7 bases and the J gene end by 2 bases; junction bases not matched to a gene: 9. The CDR3 totals 14 residues. The germline CDR1 and CDR2 sequences are SQVTM and ANQGSEA.

This clonotype has at least ten counts. V usage is TRBV6-5 and J usage is TRBJ2-5; perhaps TRBD1 as D (5 bases). CDR3 length: 14 residues. The V end was cut by 4 bases, the J end by 2 bases, with 11 bases between. Germline V gene data show CDR1 as MNHEY and CDR2 as SVGAGI. The CDR3 nucleotides are TGTGCCAGCAGTTCTCAGGGTGGACAAGAGACCCAGTACTTC. Its translation is CASSSQGGQETQYF.

Worth noting for this clonotype: One junction end does not reproduce the germline sequence, and a read error may be involved. V gene TRBV30 combines with J gene TRBJ1-2; no firm D call. Germline CDR1 and CDR2: GTSNPN and SVGIG (reference sequence). The CDR3 consists of 10 residues. CDR3 DNA: TGTGCCTGGAGTGTAATCCATCTAAAGTTC. It translates to CAWSVIHLKF.